The 27 T cell receptor beta chains presented below share a single source sample, sequenced in a study of T cell clonality in common variable immunodeficiency (dated by TCRdb to 2014 to 2015). Library creation used the immunoSEQ multiplex PCR assay. Entries here come from immuneACCESS through TCRdb and include only in-frame sequences with V and J called. Some clones fail to appear in such tables; in the studies checked, an unresolved V gene covers under half of the shortfall, and the cause of the remainder is unknown. This sample contains more than 30,000 clones, none of which is a singleton. The top ten hold roughly 3% of the sample. The specimen sequenced was peripheral blood mononuclear cells. Receptors were obtained from a person between 18 and 70 years old in good health.

The table lists this clone with many counts. The CDR3 is cut off 3 residues early in the read; its end comes from the germline J gene. The V gene is TRBV30, the J gene TRBJ1-2; tentative D call: TRBD1 (6 bases). Germline values: CDR1 GTSNPN, CDR2 SVGIG (reference sequence). CDR3 size: 13 residues. V dropped 0 bases and J dropped 5 bases, with 10 bases sitting between them. The CDR3 DNA, read in part, is TGTGCCTGGAGTGTACAGGGCTTTTATGGC. Protein sequence: CAWSVQGFYG. The entire CDR3 protein reads CAWSVQGFYGYTF. The full variable domain, with the rest looked up from reference TRBV30 and TRBJ1-2, is SQTIHQWPATLVQPVGSPLSLECTVEGTSNPNLYWYRQAAGRGLQLLFYSVGIGQISSEVPQNLSASRPQDRQFILSSKKLLLSDSGFYLCAWSVQGFYGYTFGSGTRLTVV.

At least ten counts were recorded for this clone. From the germline J gene comes the end of the CDR3, since the read stops 3 residues before it. V gene TRBV14 combines with J gene TRBJ2-1, with no clear D. Trimming took 0 bases from V and 3 from J, leaving 9 bases between them. The germline V gene encodes CDR1 SGHDN and CDR2 FVKESK. CDR3 size: 15 residues. The sequenced CDR3 bases are TGTGCCAGCAGCCAAGATTGGCTCAACTACAATGAG. Translation: CASSQDWLNYNE. The CDR3 in full is CASSQDWLNYNEQFF. Variable domain in full (rest from reference TRBV14 and TRBJ2-1): EAGVTQFPSHSVIEKGQTVTLRCDPISGHDNLYWYRRVMGKEIKFLLHFVKESKQDESGMPNNRFLAERTGGTYSTLKVQPAELEDSGVYFCASSQDWLNYNEQFFGPGTRLTVL.

Ten or more counts support this clone. Read data end 3 residues before the CDR3 end; the end is taken from the germline J gene. The chain carries TRBV11-2 and TRBJ2-7; maybe TRBD2 (5 bases). Germline CDR1 is SGHAT and CDR2 is FQNNGV. V was cut by 2 bases and J by 3 bases, with 14 bases left in between. CDR3 size: 15 residues. CDR3 amino acids: CASSLSLAVDYEQYF. The DNA read from the CDR3 is TGTGCCAGCAGCTTAAGTCTAGCTGTGGACTACGAG.

This clone was seen many times. From the germline J gene comes the end of the CDR3, since the read stops 3 residues before it. The rearrangement links TRBV18 to TRBJ1-2, with TRBD1 matching 7 bases. Germline trimming cut 1 base from V and 0 bases from J; bases unmatched to any gene: 8. The CDR3 totals 17 residues. Germline V CDR1 and CDR2: KGHSH, LQKENI. CDR3 sequence reads: CASSPQTRDSANYGYTF. CDR3 DNA, as far as it was read: TGTGCCAGCTCACCACAGACCCGGGACAGTGCTAACTATGGC.

This clone was recorded many times. CDR3 region: CASSLAGVGNEQFF. The part of the CDR3 DNA that was read is TGCGCCAGCAGCCTAGCGGGAGTAGGAAATGAG. The rearrangement joins TRBV10-2 to TRBJ2-1; 10 nucleotides align to TRBD2. Read data end 3 residues before the CDR3 end; the end is taken from the germline J gene. This CDR3 contains 14 residues. Per the germline V gene, CDR1 is WSHSY and CDR2 is SAAADI. The V gene end was trimmed by 6 bases and the J gene end by 7 bases; junction bases not matched to a gene: 6.

In this sample, this clone turned up many times. The read stops 3 residues short of the end of the CDR3; the missing end is completed from the germline J gene. The chain has TRBV4-1 and TRBJ2-3, with D perhaps matching TRBD2 (5 bases). The CDR3 spans 15 residues. Trimming left V 1 base short and J 2 bases short, with 10 bases between. Germline V gene data show CDR1 as MGHRA and CDR2 as YSYEKL. Incomplete CDR3 DNA: TGCGCCAGCAGCCAAGGACTACCTAACACAGATACG. This codes for CASSQGLPNTDT. The complete CDR3 sequence is CASSQGLPNTDTQYF.

This clone was seen repeatedly, ten times or more. The missing CDR3 end, 3 residues past where the read stops, is filled in from the germline J gene. The J gene is TRBJ1-5, the V gene TRBV7-2, with D perhaps matching TRBD1 (6 bases). From germline, CDR1 is SGHTA and CDR2 FQGNSA. This CDR3 contains 15 residues. Trimming shortened V by 4 bases and J by 0 bases, and 10 bases separated the two germline ends. The DNA read from the CDR3 is TGTGCCAGCAGCTCACAGGGTAATAGCAATCAGCCC. Residues: CASSSQGNSNQP. The entire CDR3 reads CASSSQGNSNQPQHF.

This clone occurred many times. CDR3 sequence: CASSMRSTGTRIGYEQYF. The sequenced CDR3 bases are TGTGCCAGTAGTATGCGATCAACCGGGACACGGATTGGGTACGAG. This chain connects TRBV19 to TRBJ2-7, with TRBD1 as a possible D gene (6 bases). The read terminates 3 residues before the CDR3 end, so the remaining end is supplied by the germline J gene. V lost 3 bases and J lost 4, with 25 bases in between. Germline V gene lookup returns CDR1 LNHDA and CDR2 SQIVND (reference sequence). The CDR3 contains 18 residues.

This clone was seen a few times. The read ends 3 residues shy of where the CDR3 ends; the end is completed using the germline J gene. V and J are TRBV7-6 and TRBJ2-7; perhaps TRBD1 as D (5 bases). V was shortened by 1 base and J by 4 bases, with 14 bases between the two germline ends. The CDR3 totals 15 residues. Germline CDR1 SGHVS, CDR2 FNYEAQ. CDR3 bases read: TGTGCCAGCAGCTTAGTCCAGGGTATAGTATACGAG. This gives the protein CASSLVQGIVYE. The whole CDR3 sequence is CASSLVQGIVYEQYF.

This clone was seen a handful of times. The read stops 3 residues short of the end of the CDR3; the missing end is completed from the germline J gene. This sequence joins TRBV11-3 and TRBJ1-1; D not certain. V was clipped by 3 bases and J by 3 bases, with 8 bases between them. CDR1 is SGHNT and CDR2 is YENEEA in the germline V gene. The CDR3 runs 13 residues. This CDR3 is CASSLKGDTEAFF. The sequenced part of the CDR3 DNA is TGTGCCAGCAGCTTGAAGGGTGACACTGAA.

This clone showed up many times. The read terminates 3 residues ahead of where the CDR3 ends, so the germline J gene completes it. J is TRBJ1-1 and V is TRBV7-9; D gene ambiguous. Germline V gene sequence: CDR1 SEHNR, CDR2 FQNEAQ (reference sequence). V was clipped by 4 bases and J by 1 base, with 13 bases between them. The length of the CDR3 is 15 residues. This chain's CDR3 is CASSSTTRRNTEAFF. Incomplete CDR3 DNA: TGTGCCAGCAGCTCCACTACGCGGAGGAACACTGAA.

The table lists this clone with many counts. The read ends 3 residues early relative to the CDR3; the germline J gene fills the gap. J is TRBJ2-1 and V is TRBV5-4; 13 bases are shared with TRBD2. This CDR3 is 15 amino acids long. V shed 3 bases, J shed 7 bases, and the junction held 4 bases outside the gene matches. Germline V gene data show CDR1 as SGHNT and CDR2 as YYREEE (reference sequence). CDR3 region: CASSWTSGSINEQFF. The sequenced part of the CDR3 DNA is TGTGCCAGCAGCTGGACTAGCGGGAGTATAAATGAG.

This clone was counted ten times or more. The read is 3 residues too short to cover the CDR3 end, so that end is filled in from the germline J gene. The V and J genes are TRBV5-1 and TRBJ2-7, with 9 bases that match TRBD1. V was pared by 1 base and J by 3 bases, with 8 bases of the junction left unmatched. CDR3 length equals 16 residues. Per germline, CDR1 SGHRS and CDR2 YFSETQ. CDR3 bases read: TGCGCCAGCAGCTTGTCAGCCGGGACAGGGCACTACGAG. Translating gives CASSLSAGTGHYE. The entire CDR3 reads CASSLSAGTGHYEQYF.

This clone was seen at least ten times. CDR3 loop: CASSEAGQGNSPLHF. The sequenced CDR3 bases are TGTGCCAGCAGTGAAGCGGGGCAGGGTAACTCACCC. V and J are TRBV6-1 and TRBJ1-6; the D gene is possibly TRBD1 (5 bases). Read data end 3 residues before the CDR3 end; the end is taken from the germline J gene. V lost 0 bases and J 10 bases, leaving 13 bases between the germline ends. The CDR3 runs to 15 residues. The germline gives CDR1 MNHNS, CDR2 SASEGT.

This clone has a count of ten or more. With the read ending 3 residues before the CDR3 end, the germline J gene is used to fill in that end. The chain uses TRBV12-3 or TRBV12-4 and TRBJ1-2; 7 bases fit TRBD1. V dropped 5 bases and J dropped 2; count of bases not matched to a gene: 8. The CDR3 loop spans 15 amino acids. The CDR3 region is CASSPPTGPNYGYTF. The DNA read from the CDR3 is TGTGCCAGCAGTCCTCCGACAGGGCCCAACTATGGC.

In its sample, this clone was seen many times. The missing CDR3 end, 3 residues past where the read stops, is filled in from the germline J gene. The V gene is TRBV6-1, the J gene TRBJ1-1; D possibly corresponds to TRBD1 (6 bases). The CDR3 runs to 13 residues. The V and J ends lost 8 bases and 4 bases respectively, with 14 bases between them. Per germline, CDR1 MNHNS and CDR2 SASEGT. CDR3 DNA (partial): TGTGCCAGCCGTGGGGGGCAGGGCACTGAA. The encoded protein is CASRGGQGTE. The CDR3 as a whole reads CASRGGQGTEAFF.

Many counts were recorded for this clone. The read gets to within 3 residues of the CDR3 end, and the germline J gene fills in the rest. The chain recombines TRBV19 with TRBJ1-1, with TRBD1 as a possible D gene (5 bases). CDR1 and CDR2 (germline): LNHDA, SQIVND (reference sequence). The V end lost 3 bases, the J end lost 1 base, and 12 bases lay between the germline ends. The CDR3 totals 15 residues. CDR3 loop: CASSMWRGGNTEAFF. Incomplete CDR3 DNA: TGTGCCAGTAGTATGTGGAGGGGCGGGAACACTGAA. The full variable domain, in which reference TRBV19 and TRBJ1-1 provide the parts outside the CDR3, is DGGITQSPKYLFRKEGQNVTLSCEQNLNHDAMYWYRQDPGQGLRLIYYSQIVNDFQKGDIAEGYSVSREKKESFPLTVTSAQKNPTAFYLCASSMWRGGNTEAFFGQGTRLTVV.

This clone was seen repeatedly, ten times or more. The CDR3: CASSPSGQGHEQYF. The DNA read from the CDR3 is TGTGCCAGCAGCCCATCAGGACAGGGCCACGAG. The chain has TRBV13 and TRBJ2-7, with TRBD1 matching 8 bases. Read data end 3 residues before the CDR3 end; the end is taken from the germline J gene. Germline V gene sequence: CDR1 PRHDT, CDR2 FYEKMQ (reference sequence). The length of the CDR3 is 14 residues. The J segment lost 5 bases and the V segment lost 5 bases, leaving 8 bases of the junction unmatched.

This clone was seen repeatedly, ten times or more. The read stops 3 residues short of the end of the CDR3; the missing end is completed from the germline J gene. The rearrangement links TRBV2 to TRBJ2-7, with 12 bases aligning to TRBD2. Per germline, CDR1 SNHLY and CDR2 FYNNEI. The CDR3 has 14 amino acids. Trimming took 8 bases from V and 6 from J; bases not matched to a gene: 8. The covered CDR3 bases are TGTGCCAGCCAGACTAGCGGGAGTCCCCTCGAG. It codes for CASQTSGSPLE. The whole CDR3 region reads CASQTSGSPLEQYF.

This clone was detected ten times or more. The sequenced fragment ends 3 residues before the CDR3 boundary, so the rest is inferred from the germline J gene. The chain uses TRBV27 and TRBJ2-5; tentatively, D is TRBD2 (6 bases). CDR1 is MNHEY, CDR2 SMNVEV, per germline (reference sequence). The CDR3 contains 13 residues. With 2 bases removed from V and 4 bases from J, the gap between germline ends came to 8 bases. The sequenced part of the CDR3 DNA is TGTGCCAGCAGTTTAAGGGGAGGAGAGACC. Its translation is CASSLRGGET. The CDR3 in full is CASSLRGGETQYF.

This clone was recorded at least ten times. The CDR3 bases that were read are TGTGCCAGTAGTAGGGCTGCCGGGGCCAACGTC. Protein: CASSRAAGANV. From start to end, the CDR3 is CASSRAAGANVLTF. This rearrangement joins TRBV19 to TRBJ2-6; D is unresolved. The CDR3 end falls 3 residues outside the read, so it is completed with the germline J gene. V lost 4 bases and J lost 4, with 8 bases in between. The CDR3 runs to 14 residues. Per germline, CDR1 LNHDA and CDR2 SQIVND (reference sequence).

This clone showed up many times. The CDR3 loop is CASRLTGTDTQYF. The CDR3 bases that were read are TGCGCCAGCAGATTGACAGGGACGGATACG. The chain carries TRBV5-1 and TRBJ2-3; 7 bases map to TRBD1. The read ends 3 residues before the CDR3 terminus; that terminus is restored from the germline J gene. Per germline, CDR1 SGHRS and CDR2 YFSETQ. The V segment lost 5 bases and the J segment 6 bases; nucleotides outside the gene matches: 6. The CDR3 length is 13 residues.

This clone was found many times. From the germline J gene comes the end of the CDR3, since the read stops 3 residues before it. The chain employs TRBV27 and TRBJ2-1; 8 positions match TRBD2. Germline loops: CDR1 MNHEY, CDR2 SMNVEV (reference sequence). The CDR3 contains 15 residues. V dropped 6 bases and J dropped 4; count of bases not matched to a gene: 8. The covered CDR3 bases are TGTGCCAGCAGACAACCGGGACTAGGGTACAATGAG. Translation: CASRQPGLGYNE. The whole CDR3 sequence is CASRQPGLGYNEQFF.

The sample holds a few counts of this clone. The read gets to within 3 residues of the CDR3 end, and the germline J gene fills in the rest. The rearrangement links TRBV2 to TRBJ2-7; no clear D gene. V dropped 3 bases and J dropped 4 bases, with 13 bases sitting between them. The V gene's germline CDR1 is SNHLY and CDR2 FYNNEI. CDR3 size: 14 residues. Here the CDR3 reads CASSDGQARYEQYF. The CDR3 DNA, read in part, is TGTGCCAGCAGTGATGGGCAGGCCCGATACGAG.

This clone was picked up many times. Coverage ceases 3 residues before the CDR3 finishes, and the germline J gene fills in the end. This chain uses TRBV4-2 with TRBJ2-3; TRBD1 agrees at 7 bases. The CDR3 is made up of 17 amino acids. Germline CDR1 reads LGHNA; CDR2 reads YNFKEQ. This chain's CDR3 is CASSPPGHRGNTGTQYF. The CDR3 DNA, read in part, is TGTGCCAGCAGCCCTCCCGGGCACAGGGGCAATACAGGGACG.

This clone was seen at least ten times. The CDR3: CASSRRDRGVETQYF. The CDR3 DNA, read in part, is TGTGCCAGTAGCCGCCGGGACAGGGGTGTAGAGACC. The V gene is TRBV19, the J gene TRBJ2-5; TRBD1 matches at 10 bases. The read ends 3 residues shy of where the CDR3 ends; the end is completed using the germline J gene. With V trimmed by 6 bases and J by 4 bases, 8 bases remained unmatched. The CDR3 extends over 15 amino acids. The V gene's germline CDR1 is LNHDA and CDR2 SQIVND (reference sequence).

This clone was counted ten times or more. The read ends 3 residues early relative to the CDR3; the germline J gene fills the gap. The rearrangement uses TRBV10-3 and TRBJ2-1, with unresolved D. CDR1 and CDR2 from the germline V gene are ENHRY and SYGVKD. V dropped 3 bases and J dropped 3 bases, with 15 bases sitting between them. The length of the CDR3 is 16 residues. The covered CDR3 bases are TGTGCCATCAGTGAAGGGCCAACCTTTGGCTACAATGAG. It encodes CAISEGPTFGYNE. The full CDR3 sequence reads CAISEGPTFGYNEQFF.